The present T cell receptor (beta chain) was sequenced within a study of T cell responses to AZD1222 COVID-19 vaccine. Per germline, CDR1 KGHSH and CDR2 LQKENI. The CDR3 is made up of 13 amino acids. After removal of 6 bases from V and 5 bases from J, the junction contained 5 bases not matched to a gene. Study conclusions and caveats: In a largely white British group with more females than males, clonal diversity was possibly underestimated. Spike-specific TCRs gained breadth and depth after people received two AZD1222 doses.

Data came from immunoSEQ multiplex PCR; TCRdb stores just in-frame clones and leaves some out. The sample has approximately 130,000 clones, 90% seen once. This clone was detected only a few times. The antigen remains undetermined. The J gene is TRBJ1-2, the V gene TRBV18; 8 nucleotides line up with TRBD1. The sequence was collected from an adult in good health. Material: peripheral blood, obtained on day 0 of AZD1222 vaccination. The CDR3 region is CASSQDREYGYTF. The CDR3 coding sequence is TGTGCCAGCTCCCAGGACAGGGAATATGGCTACACCTTC.